The clone carrying this TCR beta chain was observed at least ten times. Its antigen is currently unknown. CDR3 size: 15 residues. Germline loops: CDR1 SGHTA, CDR2 FQGTGA. V was shortened by 3 bases and J by 0 bases, with 11 bases between the two germline ends. This sample was taken from a study of T cells after yellow fever vaccination. Making TCR cDNA involved 5'RACE template switching, which added UMIs and a universal primer site. TCRdb re-called the 5' RACE reads through MiXCR, storing one row per CDR3 protein. In the table there are a few hundred thousand distinct CDR3 sequences, around 4.1% of which are singletons. Study results and limitations: The booster saw the reappearance of most primary-vaccination clones (about 95% CD4, around 88% CD8). The bulk population could contribute abundant contaminating clonotypes to FACS-sorted repertoires.

This sequence originates from a man younger than 35 who received the YFV17D yellow fever vaccine. The genes are TRBV7-3 and TRBJ1-2; D may be TRBD1 (5 bases). The starting material was PBMCs, obtained 5 days after the yellow fever booster vaccination. In DNA, the CDR3 is TGTGCCAGCAGCTTGGGGCCAGACTCTAACTATGGCTACACCTTC. Protein sequence: CASSLGPDSNYGYTF.